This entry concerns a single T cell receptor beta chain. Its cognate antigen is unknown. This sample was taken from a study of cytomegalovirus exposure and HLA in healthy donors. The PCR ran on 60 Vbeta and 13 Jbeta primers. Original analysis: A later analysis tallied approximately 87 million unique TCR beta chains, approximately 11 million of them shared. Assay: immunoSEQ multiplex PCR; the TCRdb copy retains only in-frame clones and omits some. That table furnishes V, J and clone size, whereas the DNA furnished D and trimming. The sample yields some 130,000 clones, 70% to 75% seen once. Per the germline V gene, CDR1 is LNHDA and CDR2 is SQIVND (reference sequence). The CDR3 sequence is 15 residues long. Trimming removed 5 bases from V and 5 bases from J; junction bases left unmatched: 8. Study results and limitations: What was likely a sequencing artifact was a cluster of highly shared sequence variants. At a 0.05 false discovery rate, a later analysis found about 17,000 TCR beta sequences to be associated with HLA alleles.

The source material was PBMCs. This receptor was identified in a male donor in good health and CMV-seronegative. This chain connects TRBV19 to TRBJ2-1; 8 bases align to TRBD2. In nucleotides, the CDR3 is TGTGCCAGTAGTGTTAGCGGGAAGGGGAACAATGAGCAGTTCTTC. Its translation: CASSVSGKGNNEQFF.